The 10 T cell receptor beta chains below were found in one sample sequenced in a study of post-analysis software for immune sequencing data. The authors incorporated unique molecular identifiers into the TCR beta cDNA libraries. In TCRdb, the PCR reads were re-called with MiXCR into one record per CDR3 protein. Of 750,000 to 900,000 distinct CDR3 sequences in the sample, just over 45% were seen once. Study outcomes and limitations: Among 5 or 6 TRBV segments more frequent in patients than controls were TRBV5-6, TRBV5-1 and TRBV20-1.

Antigen specificity for these receptors is unknown. The specimen sequenced was blood. These receptor sequences come from a girl aged 10 to 17 with multiple sclerosis.

The chain employs TRBV9 and TRBJ2-5; 9 bases are a match to TRBD1. In germline, CDR1 is SGDLS, CDR2 YYNGEE. The CDR3 length is 17 residues. Losses at the gene ends were 3 bases for V and 0 bases for J; bases not matched to a gene: 9. CDR3 DNA: TGTGCCAGCAGCGCGGGACAGGGTTTTCGGTACCAAGAGACCCAGTACTTC. It codes for CASSAGQGFRYQETQYF.

The rearrangement joins TRBV5-5 to TRBJ2-1; 12 bases align to TRBD2. The J call may be mistaken, given a closer DNA end match to TRBJ2-7. This CDR3 comprises 15 residues. Germline V lookup: CDR1 SGHKS, CDR2 YYEKEE (reference sequence). The CDR3: CASRRTSGTYNEQYF. CDR3 bases: TGTGCCAGCAGGAGGACTAGCGGGACCTACAATGAGCAGTACTTC.

The chain joins TRBV12-3 or TRBV12-4 to TRBJ1-1; TRBD1 matches 11 bases. V trimming: 7 bases; J trimming: 4 bases; junction bases outside the gene matches: 2. The CDR3 is 13 residues long. As DNA, the CDR3 is TGTGCCAGCAAGGGGACAGGGGGCACTGAAGCTTTCTTT. Protein: CASKGTGGTEAFF.

Only a few counts were recorded for this clonotype. The V call is TRBV11-1, the J call TRBJ2-5, with 7 bases that match TRBD1. Per the germline V gene, CDR1 is SGHAT and CDR2 is FQDESV (reference sequence). V was pared by 5 bases and J by 2 bases, with 8 bases of the junction left unmatched. The CDR3 has 15 amino acids. CDR3 bases: TGTGCCAGCAGCGCCGACAGGGCGTTACAAGAGACCCAGTACTTC. This gives the protein CASSADRALQETQYF.

V usage is TRBV29-1 and J usage is TRBJ2-5, with a possible D match to TRBD1 (6 bases). This CDR3 has 12 residues. Germline CDR1 and CDR2: SQVTM and ANQGSEA. V was pared by 7 bases and J by 11 bases, with 20 bases between. CDR3 bases: TGCAGCGCTCAGGGGTACCTGTCGGAGCAGTACTTC. Translating it yields CSAQGYLSEQYF. Filled out from reference TRBV29-1 and TRBJ2-5, the complete variable domain reads SAVISQKPSRDICQRGTSLTIQCQVDSQVTMMFWYRQQPGQSLTLIATANQGSEATYESGFVIDKFPISRPNLTFSTLTVSNMSPEDSSIYLCSAQGYLSEQYFGPGTRLLVL.

The V call is TRBV12-3 or TRBV12-4, the J call TRBJ2-4; a possible D gene is TRBD1 (7 bases). The J call is in doubt because the DNA end fits TRBJ2-7 better. The CDR3 has 14 amino acids. CDR3 nucleotides: TGTGCCAGCAGTTTTCGGCAGGGGGGCTACGAGCAGTACTTC. This codes for CASSFRQGGYEQYF.

This chain joins TRBV20-1 and TRBJ2-5; 7 bases are a match to TRBD2. The germline CDR1 and CDR2 sequences are DFQATT and SNEGSKA (reference sequence). Unmatched junction bases numbered 5, after V lost 4 bases and J lost 3 bases. The CDR3 totals 13 residues. Written as DNA, the CDR3 is TGCAGTGCTACCCTAGCGGTTAAAGAGACCCAGTACTTC. The encoded protein is CSATLAVKETQYF.

This clonotype showed up just a few times. V usage is TRBV7-9 and J usage is TRBJ1-2; D ambiguous. CDR1 SEHNR and CDR2 FQNEAQ come from the germline V gene (reference sequence). The CDR3 extends over 13 amino acids. Trimming cost V 8 bases and J 3 bases, with 13 bases left between them. The CDR3 coding sequence is TGTGCCAGCGGTTCCGGGGAATACTATGGCTACACCTTC. Its protein is CASGSGEYYGYTF.

The chain is built from TRBV6-5 and TRBJ2-5; 7 bases align to TRBD1. The CDR3 is 16 residues long. The trim removed 3 bases at V and 4 bases at J, leaving 11 bases unmatched. Germline V gene data show CDR1 as MNHEY and CDR2 as SVGAGI. The CDR3 nucleotides read TGTGCCAGCAGTTATAAGACAGGGCATTTGGGAGAGACCCAGTACTTC. Its translation is CASSYKTGHLGETQYF.

The chain has TRBV6-6 and TRBJ2-1; 9 bases are shared with TRBD2. The CDR3 length is 17 residues. Germline CDR1 MNHNY, CDR2 SVGAGI (reference sequence). V trimming: 2 bases; J trimming: 5 bases; junction bases outside the gene matches: 10. This chain's CDR3 is CASSYVGLARANNEQFF. CDR3 coding DNA: TGTGCCAGCAGTTACGTAGGACTAGCGCGAGCCAACAATGAGCAGTTCTTC.